This TCR beta chain was observed in a study of blood T cell repertoires in COVID-19. Germline V gives CDR1 MNHEY, CDR2 SVGAGI. This CDR3 is 13 amino acids long. The V end was cut by 2 bases, the J end by 1 base, with 4 bases between. Only in-frame clones appear in the TCRdb table, and some are missing; sequencing was by immunoSEQ multiplex PCR. The data contain some 220,000 clones, roughly 84% of them singletons. This clone was picked up one time. Sequenced material: peripheral blood. This rearrangement joins TRBV6-5 to TRBJ2-3; D is uncertain. The sequence was obtained from a woman older than 75 with active or convalescent COVID-19. CDR3 sequence: CASSYLGTDTQYF. The CDR3 nucleotides are TGTGCCAGCAGTTACCTAGGCACAGATACGCAGTATTTT.